The entry below describes one T cell receptor beta chain. Following RNA extraction, reverse transcription yielded cDNA that acted as the sequencing template. Produced via immunoSEQ multiplex PCR; TCRdb's table is partial and in-frame only. The profile shows 200,000 to 250,000 clones, over 60% of them singletons. The treatment: oral pan-JAK inhibitor, 5-10 mg twice daily. This record comes from a study of CD8+ T cells in alopecia areata. J lost 4 bases, V lost 3 bases, and 4 bases had no gene match. This CDR3 is built from 15 residues. CDR1 and CDR2 (germline): KGHSH, LQKENI. V is TRBV18 and J is TRBJ1-2; TRBD1 aligns across 11 bases. This specimen was CD4+ T cells sorted from blood, taken at week 4, from a patient treated with tofacitinib. The source of this sequence is a human donor with alopecia areata. As DNA, the CDR3 is TGTGCCAGCTCACCCGGGACAGGGGGGAGCTATGGCTACACCTTC. Protein sequence: CASSPGTGGSYGYTF.